This T cell receptor beta chain came from a study of cytomegalovirus exposure and HLA in healthy donors. Overall study context: The Caucasian-associated ancestry cluster held around four fifths of 350 to 450 genotyped donors.

Study results and limitations: Common viral pathogens seemed to be connected with several of the most significant clusters, according to a later analysis.

PCR used 60 Vbeta primers and 13 Jbeta primers. Sequenced by immunoSEQ multiplex PCR; TCRdb stores in-frame clones only, minus some. In the table there are roughly 180,000 clones, more than 70% of which are singletons. As for this clone: What it recognizes is unknown.

The sample was PBMCs. The sequence derives from a boy younger than 18 in good health and CMV-seronegative.

In DNA, the CDR3 is TGTGCCAGCAGTCCCATGGACAGCTCCAGATCCTATGGCTACACCTTC. Amino acids: CASSPMDSSRSYGYTF. The chain carries TRBV27 and TRBJ1-2, with D possibly matching TRBD1 (6 bases). Per germline, CDR1 MNHEY and CDR2 SMNVEV (reference sequence). CDR3 length: 16 amino acids. The V end lost 5 bases, the J end lost 4 bases, and 20 bases lay between the germline ends.